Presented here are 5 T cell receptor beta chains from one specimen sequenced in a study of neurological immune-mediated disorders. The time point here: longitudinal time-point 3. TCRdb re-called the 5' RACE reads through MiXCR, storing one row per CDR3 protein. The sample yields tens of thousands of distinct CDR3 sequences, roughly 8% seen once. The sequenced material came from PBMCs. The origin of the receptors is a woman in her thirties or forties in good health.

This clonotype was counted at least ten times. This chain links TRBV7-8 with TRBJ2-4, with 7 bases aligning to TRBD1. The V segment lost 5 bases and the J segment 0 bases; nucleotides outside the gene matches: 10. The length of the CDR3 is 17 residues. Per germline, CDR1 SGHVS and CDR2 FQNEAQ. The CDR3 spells CASSGYWTGLAKNIQYF. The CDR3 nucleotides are TGTGCCAGCAGCGGCTACTGGACAGGTTTAGCCAAAAACATTCAGTACTTC. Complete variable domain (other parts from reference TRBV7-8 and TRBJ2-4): GAGVSQSPRYKVAKRGQDVALRCDPISGHVSLFWYQQALGQGPEFLTYFQNEAQLDKSGLPSDRFFAERPEGSVSTLKIQRTQQEDSAVYLCASSGYWTGLAKNIQYFGAGTRLSVL.

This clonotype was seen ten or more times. The CDR3 nucleotides are TGTGCCAGCAGCCCCAGCGCGATTGGGGGGACCCAGTACTTC. This encodes CASSPSAIGGTQYF. This sequence joins TRBV7-2 and TRBJ2-5, with D perhaps given as TRBD1 or TRBD2 (5 bases each). The CDR3 runs 14 residues. Germline lookup yields CDR1 SGHTA and CDR2 FQGNSA. Trimming took 5 bases from V and 7 from J, leaving 17 bases between them.

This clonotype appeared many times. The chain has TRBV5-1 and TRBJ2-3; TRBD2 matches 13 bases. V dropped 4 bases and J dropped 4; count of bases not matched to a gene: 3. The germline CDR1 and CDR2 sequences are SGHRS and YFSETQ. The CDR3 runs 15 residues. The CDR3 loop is CASSGTSGVADTQYF. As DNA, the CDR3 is TGCGCCAGCAGCGGGACTAGCGGGGTAGCAGATACGCAGTATTTT.

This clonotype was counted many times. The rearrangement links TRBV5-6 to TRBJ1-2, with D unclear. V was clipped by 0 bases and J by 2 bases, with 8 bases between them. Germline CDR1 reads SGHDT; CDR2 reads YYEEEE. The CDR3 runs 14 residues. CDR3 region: CASSLARSNYGYTF. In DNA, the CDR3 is TGTGCCAGCAGCTTGGCCCGGTCGAACTATGGCTACACCTTC.

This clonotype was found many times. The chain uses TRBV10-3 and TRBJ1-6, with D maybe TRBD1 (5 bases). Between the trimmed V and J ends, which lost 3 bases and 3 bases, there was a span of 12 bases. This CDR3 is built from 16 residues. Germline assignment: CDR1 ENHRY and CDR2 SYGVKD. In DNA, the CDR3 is TGTGCCATCAGTGATTTTGGAGGGGTCTATAATTCACCCCTCCACTTT. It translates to CAISDFGGVYNSPLHF.